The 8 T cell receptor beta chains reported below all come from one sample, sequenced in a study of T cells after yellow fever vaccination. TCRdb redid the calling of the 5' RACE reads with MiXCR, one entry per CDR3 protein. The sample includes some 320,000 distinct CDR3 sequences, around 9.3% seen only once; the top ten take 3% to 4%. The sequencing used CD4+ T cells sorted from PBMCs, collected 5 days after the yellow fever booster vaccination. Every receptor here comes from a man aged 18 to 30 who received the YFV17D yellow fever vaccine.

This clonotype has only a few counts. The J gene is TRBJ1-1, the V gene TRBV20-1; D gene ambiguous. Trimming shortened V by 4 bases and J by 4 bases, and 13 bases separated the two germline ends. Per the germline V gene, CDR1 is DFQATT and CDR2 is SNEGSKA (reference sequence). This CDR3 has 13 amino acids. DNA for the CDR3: TGCAGTGCTACCGACTCTCCGAGCACTGAAGCTTTCTTT. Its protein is CSATDSPSTEAFF.

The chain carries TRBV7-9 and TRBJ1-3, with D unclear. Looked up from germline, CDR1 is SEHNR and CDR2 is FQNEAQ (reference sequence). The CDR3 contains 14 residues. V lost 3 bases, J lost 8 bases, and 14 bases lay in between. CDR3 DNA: TGTGCCAGCAGCTTGGTCGAGCTGGGAGACACCATATATTTT. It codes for CASSLVELGDTIYF.

CDR3 sequence: CASSYGDRQPQHF. DNA of the CDR3: TGTGCCAGCAGTTACGGGGATAGACAGCCCCAGCATTTT. This chain connects TRBV6-2 or TRBV6-3 to TRBJ1-5; D is unclear. Between the trimmed V and J ends, which lost 2 bases and 7 bases, there was a span of 9 bases. From germline, CDR1 is MNHEY and CDR2 SVGEGT. The CDR3 contains 13 residues.

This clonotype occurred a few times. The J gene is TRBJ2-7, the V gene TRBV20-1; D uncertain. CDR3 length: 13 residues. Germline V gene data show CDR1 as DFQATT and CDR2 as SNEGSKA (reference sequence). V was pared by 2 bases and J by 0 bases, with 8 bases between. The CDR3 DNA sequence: TGCAGTGCTAGATATGCCGCCTCCTACGAGCAGTACTTC. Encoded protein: CSARYAASYEQYF.

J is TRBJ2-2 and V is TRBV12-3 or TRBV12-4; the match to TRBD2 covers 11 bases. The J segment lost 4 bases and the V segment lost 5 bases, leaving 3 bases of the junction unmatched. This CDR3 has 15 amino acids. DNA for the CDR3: TGTGCCAGCAGTATAGGGACTAGCGGCACCGGGGAGCTGTTTTTT. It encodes CASSIGTSGTGELFF.

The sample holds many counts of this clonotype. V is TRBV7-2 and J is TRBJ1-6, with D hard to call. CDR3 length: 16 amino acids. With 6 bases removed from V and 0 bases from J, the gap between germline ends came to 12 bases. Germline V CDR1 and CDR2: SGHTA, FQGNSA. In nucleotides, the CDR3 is TGTGCCAGCAGGCCGGACTATAGCTCCTATAATTCACCCCTCCACTTT. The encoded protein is CASRPDYSSYNSPLHF.

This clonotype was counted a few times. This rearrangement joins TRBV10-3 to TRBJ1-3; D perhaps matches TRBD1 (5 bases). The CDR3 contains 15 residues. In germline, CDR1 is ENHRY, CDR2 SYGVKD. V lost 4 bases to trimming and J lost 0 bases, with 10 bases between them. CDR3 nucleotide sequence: TGTGCCATCAGTGGAGGGACTCACTCTGGAAACACCATATATTTT. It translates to CAISGGTHSGNTIYF.

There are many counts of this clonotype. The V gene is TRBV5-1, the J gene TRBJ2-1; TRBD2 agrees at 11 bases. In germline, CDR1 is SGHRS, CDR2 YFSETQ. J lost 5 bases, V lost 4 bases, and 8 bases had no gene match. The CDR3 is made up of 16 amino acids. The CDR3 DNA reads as TGCGCCAGCAGCCGATCACTAGCGGGGGCCCACAATGAGCAGTTCTTC. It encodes CASSRSLAGAHNEQFF.